The 32 T cell receptor beta chains reported below all come from one sample, sequenced in a study of T-cell reconstitution after alpha-beta-depleted transplantation in children. The authors prepared the TCRbeta library with unique molecular identifiers. TCRdb fed the PCR reads into MiXCR, producing one record per CDR3 protein. This table has about 980,000 distinct CDR3 sequences, roughly 31% appearing once. The source was PBMCs, mostly from graft donor cells, collected 360 days after TCRalphabeta/CD19-depleted stem cell transplant. The source of these receptors is a boy in the first two years of life who had a stem cell transplant for SCID, so the T cells may come from the graft donor.

In its sample, this clonotype was seen a few times. The chain links TRBV20-1 to TRBJ2-1, with TRBD1 matching over 8 bases. The CDR3 is 15 amino acids. Germline values: CDR1 DFQATT, CDR2 SNEGSKA (reference sequence). The V and J ends lost 3 bases and 0 bases, in that order; junction bases with no gene match: 4. The CDR3, as DNA: TGCAGTGCTAGCGACAGGGGACGCTCCTACAATGAGCAGTTCTTC. It translates to CSASDRGRSYNEQFF.

The gene calls are TRBV10-3 and TRBJ2-7, with 10 bases that match TRBD1. The CDR3 length is 17 residues. V lost 0 bases and J lost 2; bases outside the gene matches: 7. Germline assignment: CDR1 ENHRY and CDR2 SYGVKD. Written as DNA, the CDR3 is TGTGCCATCAGTGAGTCGAAAGTAGACAGGGGGCCCTACGAGCAGTACTTC. Amino acid sequence: CAISESKVDRGPYEQYF.

In its sample, this clonotype was seen a few times. V and J are TRBV9 and TRBJ2-2; a weak D match, TRBD1 (6 bases). CDR1 and CDR2 (germline): SGDLS, YYNGEE. Deletions cut 3 bases from V and 5 bases from J, with 11 bases between. The CDR3 has 14 amino acids. The CDR3 protein is CASSAYRETGELFF. The CDR3 nucleotides read TGTGCCAGCAGCGCCTACAGGGAAACCGGGGAGCTGTTTTTT.

The J gene is TRBJ2-7, the V gene TRBV7-9; D is undetermined. The length of the CDR3 is 15 residues. Trimming stripped 3 bases from V and 4 bases from J, with 16 bases between. Germline V gene lookup returns CDR1 SEHNR and CDR2 FQNEAQ (reference sequence). CDR3 DNA: TGTGCCAGCAGCTTTGGTGGCAGGCCGTTGTACGAGCAGTACTTC. Translation: CASSFGGRPLYEQYF. Looking up the rest from reference TRBV7-9 and TRBJ2-7 gives the full variable domain: DTGVSQNPRHKITKRGQNVTFRCDPISEHNRLYWYRQTLGQGPEFLTYFQNEAQLEKSRLLSDRFSAERPKGSFSTLEIQRTEQGDSAMYLCASSFGGRPLYEQYFGPGTRLTVT.

This clonotype was found once. The rearrangement joins TRBV20-1 to TRBJ1-1, with D perhaps matching TRBD1 (5 bases). This CDR3 comprises 15 residues. V was pared by 6 bases and J by 3 bases, with 20 bases between. From germline, CDR1 is DFQATT and CDR2 SNEGSKA (reference sequence). The CDR3, as DNA: TGCAGTGCAACCCCCCTCGGGGGGTCCTACACTGAAGCTTTCTTT. Amino acid sequence: CSATPLGGSYTEAFF.

Only a few counts were recorded for this clonotype. This chain uses TRBV7-9 with TRBJ2-3, with 9 nucleotides matching TRBD2. From germline, CDR1 is SEHNR and CDR2 FQNEAQ (reference sequence). This CDR3 spans 15 amino acids. V shed 3 bases, J shed 6 bases, and the junction held 7 bases outside the gene matches. The CDR3 here is CASSFERGALDTQYF. The CDR3 region has the DNA TGTGCCAGCAGCTTTGAGCGGGGGGCACTGGATACGCAGTATTTT.

This sequence joins TRBV12-3 or TRBV12-4 and TRBJ2-5; 7 bases map to TRBD2. The CDR3 spans 15 residues. The J segment lost 3 bases and the V segment lost 3 bases, leaving 7 bases of the junction unmatched. This chain's CDR3 is CASSFSSGGKETQYF. CDR3 DNA sequence: TGTGCCAGCAGTTTTTCTTCGGGGGGAAAAGAGACCCAGTACTTC.

The genes are TRBV15 and TRBJ2-3; D not resolved. Trimming shortened V by 1 base and J by 5 bases, and 10 bases separated the two germline ends. This CDR3 is built from 14 residues. Per the germline V gene, CDR1 is LNHNV and CDR2 is YYDKDF (reference sequence). The chain's CDR3 is CATSRGETGDTQYF. In nucleotides, the CDR3 is TGTGCCACCAGCAGAGGTGAGACGGGAGATACGCAGTATTTT.

The gene calls are TRBV27 and TRBJ2-5; possible D gene TRBD2, 5 bases. With 11 bases removed from V and 5 bases from J, the gap between germline ends came to 21 bases. Looked up from germline, CDR1 is MNHEY and CDR2 is SMNVEV (reference sequence). The CDR3 extends over 14 amino acids. The CDR3 region has the DNA TGTGCCTCCGGTGTGGACTGGAGGCTGGAGACCCAGTACTTC. Its protein product is CASGVDWRLETQYF.

V is TRBV5-6 and J is TRBJ2-1; 9 bases fit TRBD2. Germline V CDR1 and CDR2: SGHDT, YYEEEE. The CDR3 has 15 amino acids. J lost 5 bases, V lost 5 bases, and 8 bases had no gene match. DNA of the CDR3: TGTGCCAGCAGGCATTCTAGCGGGGCCCACAATGAGCAGTTCTTC. Translated: CASRHSSGAHNEQFF. Full variable domain (outside the CDR3, taken from reference TRBV5-6 and TRBJ2-1): DAGVTQSPTHLIKTRGQQVTLRCSPKSGHDTVSWYQQALGQGPQFIFQYYEEEERQRGNFPDRFSGHQFPNYSSELNVNALLLGDSALYLCASRHSSGAHNEQFFGPGTRLTVL.

This clonotype was recorded a few times. The J gene is TRBJ2-1, the V gene TRBV12-3 or TRBV12-4; D call uncertain. Deletions cut 3 bases from V and 8 bases from J, with 11 bases between. CDR3 length: 13 residues. The CDR3 coding sequence is TGTGCCAGCAGTTTTGGAGCTGGGGATGAGCAGTTCTTC. Its protein is CASSFGAGDEQFF.

V gene TRBV5-1 combines with J gene TRBJ1-2, with D possibly matching TRBD1 (6 bases). There are 14 residues in the CDR3. V lost 4 bases and J lost 2, with 12 bases in between. The germline CDR1 and CDR2 sequences are SGHRS and YFSETQ. The CDR3 protein is CASSPTDRNYGYTF. CDR3 in DNA: TGCGCCAGCAGCCCAACTGACAGGAACTATGGCTACACCTTC.

There are a few counts of this clonotype. This sequence joins TRBV11-2 and TRBJ2-5; possible D gene TRBD1, 5 bases. V lost 5 bases, J lost 4 bases, and 17 bases lay in between. The CDR3 is made up of 15 amino acids. Germline assignment: CDR1 SGHAT and CDR2 FQNNGV. The CDR3 nucleotides are TGTGCCAGCAGCCTAAATAGGGGAAACCGAGAGACCCAGTACTTC. Protein: CASSLNRGNRETQYF.

The genes are TRBV7-2 and TRBJ2-2, with 7 bases aligning to TRBD1. There are 13 residues in the CDR3. Germline V lookup: CDR1 SGHTA, CDR2 FQGNSA. Losses at the gene ends were 2 bases for V and 8 bases for J; bases not matched to a gene: 2. CDR3 amino acids: CASSLMGQGELFF. Written as DNA, the CDR3 is TGTGCCAGCAGCTTAATGGGACAGGGGGAGCTGTTTTTT.

A few counts support this clonotype. This chain uses TRBV29-1 with TRBJ2-7; D is undetermined. The CDR3 is made up of 13 amino acids. Germline CDR1 and CDR2: SQVTM and ANQGSEA. V lost 4 bases and J 6 bases, leaving 16 bases between the germline ends. The CDR3: CSVVPFPGGEQYF. The CDR3 region has the DNA TGCAGCGTTGTCCCGTTCCCTGGTGGCGAGCAGTACTTC.

The gene calls are TRBV5-5 and TRBJ1-1, with a weak D call TRBD1 (6 bases). This CDR3 has 15 residues. V shed 3 bases and J shed 1 base, with 13 bases lying between them. From germline, CDR1 is SGHKS and CDR2 YYEKEE (reference sequence). The CDR3 DNA sequence: TGTGCCAGCAGCTCCCTAGGGACACCGAACACTGAAGCTTTCTTT. As protein: CASSSLGTPNTEAFF.

This clonotype was recorded a few times. The V gene is TRBV12-3 or TRBV12-4, the J gene TRBJ1-2; 8 bases are a match to TRBD1. V shed 6 bases, J shed 4 bases, and the junction held 7 bases outside the gene matches. The CDR3 totals 14 residues. For the CDR3, the DNA is TGTGCCAGCAGACTACAGGGGGACGCCTATGGCTACACCTTC. It translates to CASRLQGDAYGYTF.

This clonotype was found many times. The chain uses TRBV20-1 and TRBJ2-3; 7 positions match TRBD2. The CDR3 loop spans 14 amino acids. The germline V gene has CDR1 DFQATT and CDR2 SNEGSKA (reference sequence). With 4 bases clipped from V and 1 base from J, the junction kept 5 bases outside the gene matches. CDR3 sequence (DNA): TGCAGTGCTATTTCCAGCGGGGGCACAGATACGCAGTATTTT. Translation: CSAISSGGTDTQYF.

V is TRBV12-3 or TRBV12-4 and J is TRBJ2-2, with TRBD1 matching 12 bases. This CDR3 region has 17 residues. Trimming removed 3 bases from V and 0 bases from J; junction bases left unmatched: 2. CDR3 sequence reads: CASSLRDRGPNTGELFF. CDR3 in DNA: TGTGCCAGCAGTTTGAGGGACAGGGGGCCGAACACCGGGGAGCTGTTTTTT.

CDR3 sequence: CASSLASGGAIDTQYF. The DNA for the CDR3 is TGTGCCAGCAGCCTGGCTAGCGGGGGGGCAATAGATACGCAGTATTTT. This sequence joins TRBV7-8 and TRBJ2-3, with 12 bases lining up with TRBD2. V was clipped by 5 bases and J by 5 bases; unmatched bases: 8. The CDR3 has 16 residues. The germline V gene has CDR1 SGHVS and CDR2 FQNEAQ. Complete variable domain (other parts from reference TRBV7-8 and TRBJ2-3): GAGVSQSPRYKVAKRGQDVALRCDPISGHVSLFWYQQALGQGPEFLTYFQNEAQLDKSGLPSDRFFAERPEGSVSTLKIQRTQQEDSAVYLCASSLASGGAIDTQYFGPGTRLTVL.

J is TRBJ2-1 and V is TRBV5-6; 9 bases map to TRBD2. J lost 0 bases, V lost 3 bases, and 7 bases had no gene match. This CDR3 comprises 17 residues. Germline lookup yields CDR1 SGHDT and CDR2 YYEEEE. CDR3 amino acids: CASSSTLAGASYNEQFF. In nucleotides, the CDR3 is TGTGCCAGCAGCTCTACCTTAGCGGGGGCCTCCTACAATGAGCAGTTCTTC.

This clonotype was counted between two and nine times. The rearrangement uses TRBV27 and TRBJ2-5; D may be TRBD2 (6 bases). V was trimmed by 8 bases and J by 3 bases, leaving 19 bases between them. Germline V gene lookup returns CDR1 MNHEY and CDR2 SMNVEV (reference sequence). The CDR3 extends over 15 amino acids. CDR3 sequence: CASGLWRGGKETQYF. Here the CDR3 DNA reads TGTGCCAGCGGCCTTTGGCGGGGCGGAAAAGAGACCCAGTACTTC.

This clonotype occurred once. The J gene is TRBJ2-5, the V gene TRBV7-2, with 8 bases identical to TRBD2. With V trimmed by 2 bases and J by 1 base, 3 bases remained unmatched. The CDR3 consists of 15 residues. Per germline, CDR1 SGHTA and CDR2 FQGNSA. CDR3 amino acids: CASSLWRGAQETQYF. The CDR3 nucleotides are TGTGCCAGCAGCTTATGGCGGGGGGCCCAAGAGACCCAGTACTTC.

This chain uses TRBV18 with TRBJ1-5, with 7 nucleotides matching TRBD1. Trimming took 4 bases from V and 7 from J; bases not matched to a gene: 7. This CDR3 contains 14 residues. Germline V gives CDR1 KGHSH, CDR2 LQKENI. The CDR3 loop is CASSLTGVGQPQHF. For the CDR3, the DNA is TGTGCCAGCTCACTCACAGGGGTGGGGCAGCCCCAGCATTTT. Combining the CDR3 with reference TRBV18 and TRBJ1-5 gives the whole variable domain NAGVMQNPRHLVRRRGQEARLRCSPMKGHSHVYWYRQLPEEGLKFMVYLQKENIIDESGMPKERFSAEFPKEGPSILRIQQVVRGDSAAYFCASSLTGVGQPQHFGDGTRLSIL.

This chain links TRBV24-1 with TRBJ2-2, with 13 nucleotides matching TRBD2. Trimming removed 11 bases from V and 7 bases from J; junction bases left unmatched: 6. The CDR3 loop spans 14 amino acids. Germline V gene lookup returns CDR1 KGHDR and CDR2 SFDVKD. CDR3 residues: CASGTSGTNGELFF. The CDR3 DNA is TGTGCCAGCGGGACTAGCGGGACTAACGGGGAGCTGTTTTTT.

The rearrangement joins TRBV9 to TRBJ2-7; D possibly corresponds to TRBD1 (6 bases). Trimming removed 2 bases at V and 4 bases at J, with 16 bases between. The CDR3 contains 15 residues. Looked up from germline, CDR1 is SGDLS and CDR2 is YYNGEE. CDR3: CASSVHTDSPYEQYF. Written as DNA, the CDR3 is TGTGCCAGCAGCGTCCACACGGACAGCCCATACGAGCAGTACTTC.

There are a few counts of this clonotype. The chain is built from TRBV13 and TRBJ1-4; D remains ambiguous. Deletions cut 4 bases from V and 3 bases from J, with 12 bases between. The V gene's germline CDR1 is PRHDT and CDR2 FYEKMQ (reference sequence). The CDR3 contains 15 residues. The CDR3 nucleotides read TGTGCCAGCAGCTCGATGTTGGGAGCTAATGAAAAACTGTTTTTT. Its protein product is CASSSMLGANEKLFF.

This clonotype came up a few times. The V and J genes are TRBV2 and TRBJ2-3; D is uncertain. There are 15 residues in the CDR3. Germline V gene data show CDR1 as SNHLY and CDR2 as FYNNEI. V lost 1 base and J 2 bases, leaving 10 bases between the germline ends. The CDR3, as DNA: TGTGCCAGCAGTGAAGGACTTCTTAACACAGATACGCAGTATTTT. Its translation is CASSEGLLNTDTQYF.

The CDR3 region has the DNA TGTGCCAGCAGTTACAACCCTGGGCGGGCTTTCTTT. This codes for CASSYNPGRAFF. The chain is built from TRBV6-6 and TRBJ1-1, with D uncertain. The CDR3 spans 12 residues. Germline CDR1 and CDR2: MNHNY and SVGAGI (reference sequence). Trimming shortened V by 2 bases and J by 11 bases, and 12 bases separated the two germline ends.

CDR3 region: CASSPIGAVGFF. Here the CDR3 DNA reads TGTGCCAGCTCACCAATAGGCGCGGTTGGCTTCTTT. The V call is TRBV18, the J call TRBJ1-1; no firm D call. Deletions cut 2 bases from V and 14 bases from J, with 15 bases between. The CDR3 runs to 12 residues. Per germline, CDR1 KGHSH and CDR2 LQKENI.

This clonotype was counted a few times. The J gene is TRBJ2-3, the V gene TRBV12-3 or TRBV12-4; D is possibly TRBD2 (6 bases). V shed 5 bases and J shed 14 bases, with 17 bases lying between them. The CDR3 covers 12 residues. Written as DNA, the CDR3 is TGTGCCAGCAGTCAGAAACCGGGGGTACTGTATTTT. Its protein product is CASSQKPGVLYF.

The genes are TRBV6-1 and TRBJ2-2; the D gene could be TRBD1 or TRBD2 (6 bases each). V shed 4 bases and J shed 2 bases, with 20 bases lying between them. CDR3 length: 18 amino acids. In germline, CDR1 is MNHNS, CDR2 SASEGT. CDR3 nucleotides: TGTGCCAGCAGTGGGGGGGCCCGTTTTTGGGGCAACACCGGGGAGCTGTTTTTT. Protein sequence: CASSGGARFWGNTGELFF.